This T cell receptor (beta chain) was sequenced in a study of PD-1 blockade in classical Hodgkin lymphoma. Broader study findings: TCR diversity rose significantly by C4D1 in CD4+ but not CD8+ cells.

Relapses following autologous stem cell transplantation were seen in all patients, with brentuximab vedotin exposure varying. Applied to thawed PBMCs, magnetic negative selection was the method used to isolate CD8+ T cells. In the case of this clone: Its antigen is not identified.

Generated by immunoSEQ multiplex PCR, the TCRdb table keeps only in-frame clones and is missing some. Here the sample spans under 6,000 clones, over 65% being singletons. This clonotype was sampled from a human donor with classical Hodgkin lymphoma. Material: CD8+ T cells from blood, obtained at baseline.

The CDR3 is CASSSRDGSLYNEQFF. The CDR3 bases are TGTGCCAGCAGCTCACGGGACGGAAGTCTTTACAATGAGCAGTTCTTC. The rearrangement links TRBV7-6 to TRBJ2-1; either TRBD1 or TRBD2 may supply D (5 bases each). Between the trimmed V and J ends, which lost 4 bases and 4 bases, there was a span of 17 bases. CDR3 length: 16 residues. The germline V gene encodes CDR1 SGHVS and CDR2 FNYEAQ.